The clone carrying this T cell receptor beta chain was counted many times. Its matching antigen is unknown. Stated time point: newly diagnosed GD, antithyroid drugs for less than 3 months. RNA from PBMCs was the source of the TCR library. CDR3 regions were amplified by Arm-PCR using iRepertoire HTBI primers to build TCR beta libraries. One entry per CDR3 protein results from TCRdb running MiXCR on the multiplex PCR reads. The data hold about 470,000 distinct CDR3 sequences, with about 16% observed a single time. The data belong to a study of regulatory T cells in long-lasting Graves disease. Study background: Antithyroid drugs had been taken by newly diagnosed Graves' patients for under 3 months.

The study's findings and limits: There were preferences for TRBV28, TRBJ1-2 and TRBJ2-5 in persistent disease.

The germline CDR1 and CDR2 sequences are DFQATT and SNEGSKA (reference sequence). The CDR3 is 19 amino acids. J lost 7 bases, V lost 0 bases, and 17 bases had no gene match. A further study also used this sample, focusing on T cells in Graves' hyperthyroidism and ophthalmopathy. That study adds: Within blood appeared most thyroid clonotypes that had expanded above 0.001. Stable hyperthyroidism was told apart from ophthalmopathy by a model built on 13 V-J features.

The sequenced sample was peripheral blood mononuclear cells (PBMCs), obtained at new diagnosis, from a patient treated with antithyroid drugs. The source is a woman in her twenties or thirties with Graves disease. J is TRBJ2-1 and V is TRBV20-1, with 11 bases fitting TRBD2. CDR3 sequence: CSARDFRGTSGSIGNEQFF. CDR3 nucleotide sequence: TGCAGTGCTAGAGATTTTCGGGGGACTAGCGGCAGCATAGGGAATGAGCAGTTCTTC.